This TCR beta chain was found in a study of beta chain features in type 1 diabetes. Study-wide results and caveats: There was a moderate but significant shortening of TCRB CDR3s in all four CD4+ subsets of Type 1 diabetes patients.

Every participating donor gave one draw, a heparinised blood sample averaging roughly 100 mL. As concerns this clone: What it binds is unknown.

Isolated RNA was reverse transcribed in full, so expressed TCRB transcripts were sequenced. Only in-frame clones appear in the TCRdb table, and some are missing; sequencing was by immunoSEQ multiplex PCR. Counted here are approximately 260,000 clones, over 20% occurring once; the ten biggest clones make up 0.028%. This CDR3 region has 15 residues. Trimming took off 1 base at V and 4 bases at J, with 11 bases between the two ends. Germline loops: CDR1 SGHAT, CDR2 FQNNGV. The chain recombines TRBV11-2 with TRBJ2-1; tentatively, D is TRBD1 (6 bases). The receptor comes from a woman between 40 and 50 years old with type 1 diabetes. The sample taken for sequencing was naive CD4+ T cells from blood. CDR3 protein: CASSLGDTGYNEQFF. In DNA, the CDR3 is TGTGCCAGCAGCTTAGGCGACACAGGGTACAATGAGCAGTTCTTC.